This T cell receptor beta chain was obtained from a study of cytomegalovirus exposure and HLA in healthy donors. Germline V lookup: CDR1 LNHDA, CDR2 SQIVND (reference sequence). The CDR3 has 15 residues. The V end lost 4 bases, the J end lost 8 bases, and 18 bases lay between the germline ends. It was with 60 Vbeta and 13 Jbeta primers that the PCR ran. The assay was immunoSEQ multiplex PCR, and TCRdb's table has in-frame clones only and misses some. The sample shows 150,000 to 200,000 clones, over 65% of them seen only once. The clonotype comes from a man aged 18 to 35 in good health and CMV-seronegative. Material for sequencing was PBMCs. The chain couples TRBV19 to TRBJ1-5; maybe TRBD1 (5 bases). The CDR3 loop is CASSTRLLVGEPQHF. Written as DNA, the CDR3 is TGTGCCAGTAGTACCCGGTTGTTGGTAGGGGAGCCCCAGCATTTT.